This T cell receptor (beta chain) derives from a study of T cell repertoires in cytomegalovirus infection. Study-level background: It can be stated that public TCR beta signatures indicated CMV infection as well as a matching HLA type.

J was trimmed by 5 bases and V by 10 bases; bases with no gene match: 11. This CDR3 has 14 residues. The V gene's germline CDR1 is MNHNY and CDR2 SVGAGI (reference sequence). A single record per CDR3 protein comes from TCRdb applying MiXCR to the reads. Altogether 650,000 to 850,000 distinct CDR3 sequences are present, 29% being singletons, with the ten largest covering under 15%. Regarding this clonotype: Its antigen is not known.

Study-level points and caveats: The ex vivo response was dominated by HLA-C-restricted CMV-specific TCR beta clonotypes.

The sequencing used cultured CD8+ T cells from PBMCs, collected from culture after CMV antigen stimulation. V usage is TRBV6-6 and J usage is TRBJ1-5; 7 bases agree with TRBD1. The source is a human donor in good health (CMV status not recorded). Some clones in this sample may be carry-over from other donors' samples. As DNA, the CDR3 is TGTGCCACCCTGTTTGAGGGGGCGCATCAGCCCCAGCATTTT. It specifies CATLFEGAHQPQHF.